These 22 T cell receptor beta chains were all obtained from the same sample, sequenced in a study of T cells after yellow fever vaccination. TCRdb reprocessed the 5' RACE reads via MiXCR and lists one record per CDR3 protein. Counted here are under 150,000 distinct CDR3 sequences, around 15% occurring once; the ten biggest clones make up more than 40%. Specimen: CD8+ T cells sorted from PBMCs, collected 5 days after the yellow fever booster vaccination. The receptors stem from a man younger than 35 who received the YFV17D yellow fever vaccine.

Only a few counts were recorded for this clonotype. The gene calls are TRBV28 and TRBJ1-5, with a tentative D call TRBD1 (6 bases). The CDR3 runs to 14 residues. Trimming took 6 bases from V and 4 from J, leaving 13 bases between them. The germline gives CDR1 MDHEN, CDR2 SYDVKM. In DNA form, the CDR3 reads TGTGCCAGCAGCATGGACAGTTTTAATCAGCCCCAGCATTTT. Protein sequence: CASSMDSFNQPQHF.

The chain uses TRBV11-1 and TRBJ2-3, with D perhaps given as TRBD1 or TRBD2 (5 bases each). Per the germline V gene, CDR1 is SGHAT and CDR2 is FQDESV (reference sequence). The CDR3 length is 14 residues. V was pared by 6 bases and J by 5 bases, with 15 bases between. The CDR3: CASSRYGGGDTQYF. DNA for the CDR3: TGTGCCAGCAGTCGATATGGGGGTGGAGATACGCAGTATTTT.

This clonotype was counted a few times. CDR3 protein: CATSEDRASEAFF. DNA for the CDR3: TGTGCCACCAGTGAGGACCGGGCTTCTGAAGCTTTCTTT. This chain connects TRBV24-1 to TRBJ1-1; unclear D gene. V shed 4 bases and J shed 6 bases, with 11 bases lying between them. The germline gives CDR1 KGHDR, CDR2 SFDVKD. This CDR3 region has 13 residues.

This clonotype was seen only once. The rearrangement links TRBV4-1 to TRBJ1-1; 10 nucleotides match TRBD1. CDR1 MGHRA and CDR2 YSYEKL come from the germline V gene. Trimming removed 3 bases from V and 3 bases from J; junction bases left unmatched: 13. The CDR3 is made up of 18 amino acids. The CDR3 DNA follows: TGCGCCAGCAGCCACCTGACAGGGGGCTCTGGGGTCGACACTGAAGCTTTCTTT. It translates to CASSHLTGGSGVDTEAFF.

This clonotype was recorded a few times. The gene calls are TRBV11-2 and TRBJ1-1, with D possibly being TRBD1 (6 bases). With 4 bases removed from V and 5 bases from J, the gap between germline ends came to 14 bases. This CDR3 region has 14 residues. Germline V lookup: CDR1 SGHAT, CDR2 FQNNGV. CDR3 DNA sequence: TGTGCCAGCAGCTCGGGGGCGTTTGGGACTGAAGCTTTCTTT. Protein: CASSSGAFGTEAFF.

This clonotype was seen many times. The chain couples TRBV4-1 to TRBJ2-7, with 7 bases that match TRBD1. V shed 0 bases and J 8 bases; nucleotides not matched to a gene: 16. This CDR3 has 17 residues. The germline gives CDR1 MGHRA, CDR2 YSYEKL. The CDR3 DNA sequence: TGCGCCAGCAGCCAAGACCCCCCCGCCGGGACAGAACACCAGCAGTACTTC. It is translated as CASSQDPPAGTEHQQYF.

The chain is built from TRBV4-3 and TRBJ2-5; the D gene is possibly TRBD2 (6 bases). The CDR3 is made up of 16 amino acids. Per germline, CDR1 LGHNA and CDR2 YSLEER. V shed 0 bases and J shed 9 bases, with 20 bases lying between them. The CDR3 DNA reads as TGCGCCAGCAGCCAAGATGGGGCGACTAGAACGGCGGCCCAGTACTTC. This codes for CASSQDGATRTAAQYF.

This clonotype has just a few counts. This may arise from a read error, as a much more abundant clone is one base away. V gene TRBV5-1 combines with J gene TRBJ2-1; TRBD1 agrees at 7 bases. The germline CDR1 and CDR2 sequences are SGHRS and YFSETQ. The V and J ends lost 3 bases and 15 bases, in that order; junction bases with no gene match: 12. The CDR3 covers 13 residues. The DNA of the CDR3 is TGCGCCAGCAGCTCAGACAGGGCTCTATTATGGTTCTTC. This encodes CASSSDRALLWFF.

The genes are TRBV5-1 and TRBJ2-6; tentatively, D is TRBD2 (7 bases). Germline lookup yields CDR1 SGHRS and CDR2 YFSETQ. Trimming cost V 3 bases and J 0 bases, with 10 bases left between them. This CDR3 spans 16 amino acids. DNA of the CDR3: TGCGCCAGCAGCTGGGAGGGGGGCTCTGGGGCCAACGTCCTGACTTTC. It yields the protein CASSWEGGSGANVLTF.

The V gene is TRBV7-9, the J gene TRBJ2-2, with TRBD2 as a possible D gene (5 bases). From germline, CDR1 is SEHNR and CDR2 FQNEAQ (reference sequence). This CDR3 comprises 12 residues. Trimming removed 5 bases from V and 5 bases from J, with 6 bases in between. The DNA of the CDR3 is TGTGCCAGCAGCGGAGGTACCGGGGAGCTGTTTTTT. Translation gives CASSGGTGELFF.

This clonotype was seen only once. This rearrangement joins TRBV5-1 to TRBJ2-7, with TRBD1 as a possible D gene (6 bases). This CDR3 has 15 residues. Germline loops: CDR1 SGHRS, CDR2 YFSETQ. V was trimmed by 4 bases and J by 1 base, leaving 15 bases between them. Here the CDR3 DNA reads TGCGCCAGCAGCCTGGGCCTACAGGGTTCCTACGAGCAGTACTTC. Protein: CASSLGLQGSYEQYF.

This clonotype was picked up a small number of times. The gene calls are TRBV4-1 and TRBJ2-5; D is possibly TRBD1 (5 bases). The V end was cut by 1 base, the J end by 2 bases, with 14 bases between. This CDR3 is built from 16 residues. The germline V gene has CDR1 MGHRA and CDR2 YSYEKL. CDR3 residues: CASSQVFRGSQETQYF. DNA of the CDR3: TGCGCCAGCAGCCAAGTCTTTAGGGGATCTCAAGAGACCCAGTACTTC.

This clonotype was counted only a few times. This rearrangement joins TRBV7-6 to TRBJ2-3; 9 bases map to TRBD1. With 5 bases clipped from V and 6 bases from J, the junction kept 12 bases outside the gene matches. The CDR3 sequence is 16 residues long. CDR1 and CDR2 (germline): SGHVS, FNYEAQ. CDR3 region: CASSDTVDRGLDTQYF. As DNA, the CDR3 is TGTGCCAGCAGCGACACCGTGGACAGGGGACTGGATACGCAGTATTTT.

This clonotype turned up a few times. This rearrangement joins TRBV6-5 to TRBJ1-5; tentative D call: TRBD1 (5 bases). From germline, CDR1 is MNHEY and CDR2 SVGAGI. The V gene lost 5 bases and the J gene lost 7 bases, with 12 bases spanning the gap. The CDR3 contains 13 residues. This CDR3 is CASSTQGEQPQHF. The DNA of the CDR3 is TGTGCCAGCAGTACCCAGGGAGAACAGCCCCAGCATTTT.

The table lists this clonotype with many counts. This chain joins TRBV9 and TRBJ2-3; D unclear. This CDR3 is 13 amino acids long. Per germline, CDR1 SGDLS and CDR2 YYNGEE. Deletions cut 2 bases from V and 6 bases from J, with 10 bases between. The CDR3 region is CASSVTVSDTQYF. The CDR3 DNA reads TGTGCCAGCAGCGTTACAGTCTCCGATACGCAGTATTTT.

The chain carries TRBV20-1 and TRBJ2-7, with D uncertain. Germline assignment: CDR1 DFQATT and CDR2 SNEGSKA (reference sequence). V was shortened by 2 bases and J by 3 bases, with 11 bases between the two germline ends. The CDR3 has 13 residues. The CDR3 DNA reads as TGCAGTGCTAGACTGTTCAGCAACTACGAGCAGTACTTC. Its protein product is CSARLFSNYEQYF.

This clonotype has at least ten counts. The chain links TRBV20-1 to TRBJ2-7, with unresolved D. CDR3 length: 11 residues. Between the trimmed V and J ends, which lost 6 bases and 6 bases, there was a span of 12 bases. Germline CDR1 reads DFQATT; CDR2 reads SNEGSKA (reference sequence). DNA of the CDR3: TGCAGTGCGCTCAAGATTCTCGAGCAGTACTTC. Protein: CSALKILEQYF.

The rearrangement joins TRBV4-3 to TRBJ2-3; TRBD2 agrees at 9 bases. CDR3 length: 18 amino acids. Germline V gives CDR1 LGHNA, CDR2 YSLEER. With V trimmed by 1 base and J by 4 bases, 12 bases remained unmatched. The CDR3 spells CASSQGLEAGGAADTQYF. For the CDR3, the DNA is TGCGCCAGCAGCCAAGGGTTGGAGGCGGGGGGGGCCGCAGATACGCAGTATTTT.

This chain joins TRBV4-1 and TRBJ2-7; D ambiguous. With 6 bases removed from V and 2 bases from J, the gap between germline ends came to 14 bases. The germline CDR1 and CDR2 sequences are MGHRA and YSYEKL. The CDR3 extends over 14 amino acids. The CDR3 region has the DNA TGCGCCAGCAGTGTCCGCGAGCTCACCTACGAGCAGTACTTC. It yields the protein CASSVRELTYEQYF.

The chain recombines TRBV25-1 with TRBJ1-1, with 7 bases fitting TRBD1. Unmatched junction bases numbered 4, after V lost 4 bases and J lost 8 bases. Germline-derived CDR1 and CDR2 are MGHDK and SYGVNS. The CDR3 is 12 amino acids. The CDR3 sequence is CASSVATGEAFF. As DNA, the CDR3 is TGTGCCAGCAGTGTCGCGACAGGGGAAGCTTTCTTT.

The chain employs TRBV6-5 and TRBJ2-5, with 7 bases identical to TRBD2. V gave up 5 bases and J gave up 1 base; unmatched junction bases: 7. CDR3 size: 15 residues. CDR1 MNHEY and CDR2 SVGAGI come from the germline V gene. This CDR3 is CASSRSSGPQETQYF. The CDR3 DNA is TGTGCCAGCAGTAGGAGTAGCGGGCCCCAAGAGACCCAGTACTTC.

This clonotype was detected ten times or more. V is TRBV7-8 and J is TRBJ2-5; no reliable D call. Germline CDR1 and CDR2: SGHVS and FQNEAQ. The CDR3 has 14 amino acids. Trimming pared 2 bases from V and 2 bases from J, leaving 9 bases between. This CDR3 reads CASSLFHIQETQYF. The CDR3 nucleotides are TGTGCCAGCAGCTTATTTCACATTCAAGAGACCCAGTACTTC.